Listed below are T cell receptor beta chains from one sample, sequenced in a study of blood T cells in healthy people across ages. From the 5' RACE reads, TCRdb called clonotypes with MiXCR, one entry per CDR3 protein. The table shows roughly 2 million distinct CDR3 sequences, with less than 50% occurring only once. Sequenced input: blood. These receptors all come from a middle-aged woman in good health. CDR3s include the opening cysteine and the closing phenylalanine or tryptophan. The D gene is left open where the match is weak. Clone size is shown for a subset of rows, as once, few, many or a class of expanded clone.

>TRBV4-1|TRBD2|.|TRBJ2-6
TGCGCCAGCAGCCATGTAGGGACTATCTCTGGGGCCAACGTCCTGACTTTC
CASSHVGTISGANVLTF
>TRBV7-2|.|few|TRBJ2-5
TGTGCCAGCAGCTTAATCTTAAGGGGGGAGACCCAGTACTTC
CASSLILRGETQYF
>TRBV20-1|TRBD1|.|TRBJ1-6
TGCAGTGCTAGGTTGACAGGGTTAAATTCACCCCTCCACTTT
CSARLTGLNSPLHF
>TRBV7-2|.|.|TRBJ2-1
TGTGCCAGCAGCTTAGGCGAGGTGAGCAGGGGCTTGGATGAGCAGTTCTTC
CASSLGEVSRGLDEQFF
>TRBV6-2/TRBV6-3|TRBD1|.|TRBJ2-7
TGTGCCAGCACTCGCGACAGGGCCAACGAGCAGTACTTC
CASTRDRANEQYF
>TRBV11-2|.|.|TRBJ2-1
TGTGCCAGCAGCTTAGATCAAAGCTCCTACAATGAGCAGTTCTTC
CASSLDQSSYNEQFF
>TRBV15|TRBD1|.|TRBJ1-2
TGTGCCACCAGCAGAGACAAGACAGGGAACTATGGCTACACCTTC
CATSRDKTGNYGYTF
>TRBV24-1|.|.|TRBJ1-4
TGTGCCACCAGTGATTCGATTGATGAAAAACTGTTTTTT
CATSDSIDEKLFF
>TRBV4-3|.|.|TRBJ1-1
TGCGCCAGCAGCCAAGAACCCCATCCGAACACTGAAGCTTTCTTT
CASSQEPHPNTEAFF
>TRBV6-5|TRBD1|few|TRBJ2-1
TGTGCCAGCAGTTACCGCATCAGGGGGCGATACAATGAGCAGTTCTTC
CASSYRIRGRYNEQFF
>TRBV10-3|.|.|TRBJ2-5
TGTGCCATCAGTGAGGAGGCCGGCTCCAGGGAGACCCAGTACTTC
CAISEEAGSRETQYF
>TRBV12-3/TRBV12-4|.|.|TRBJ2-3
TGTGCCAGCAGTCCCCGGGCCCAGGGACGGGCAGATACGCAGTATTTT
CASSPRAQGRADTQYF
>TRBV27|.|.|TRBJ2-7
TGTGCCAGCGGGACCCTCGGGACAAATTACTACGAGCAGTACTTC
CASGTLGTNYYEQYF
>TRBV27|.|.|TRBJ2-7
TGTGCCAGCAGTCCGTACGAGGGGAGGACTGATGAGCAGTACTTC
CASSPYEGRTDEQYF
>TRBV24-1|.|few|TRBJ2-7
TGTGCCACCAGTGACGAACAGGGTCGCGAGCAGTACTTC
CATSDEQGREQYF